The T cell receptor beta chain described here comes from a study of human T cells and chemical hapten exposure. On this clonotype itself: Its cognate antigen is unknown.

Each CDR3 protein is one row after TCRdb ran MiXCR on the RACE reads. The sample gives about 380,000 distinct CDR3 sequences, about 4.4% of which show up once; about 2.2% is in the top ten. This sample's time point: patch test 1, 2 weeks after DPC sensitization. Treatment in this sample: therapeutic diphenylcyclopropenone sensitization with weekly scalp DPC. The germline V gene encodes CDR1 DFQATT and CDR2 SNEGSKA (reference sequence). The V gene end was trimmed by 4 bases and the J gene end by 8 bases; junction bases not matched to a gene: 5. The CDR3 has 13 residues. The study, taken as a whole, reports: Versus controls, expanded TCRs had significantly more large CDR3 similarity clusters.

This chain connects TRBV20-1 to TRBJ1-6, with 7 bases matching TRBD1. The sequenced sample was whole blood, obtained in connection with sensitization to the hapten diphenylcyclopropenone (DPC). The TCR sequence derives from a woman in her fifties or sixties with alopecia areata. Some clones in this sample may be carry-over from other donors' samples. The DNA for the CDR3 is TGCAGTGCTATCGGGACAGTGGATTCACCCCTCCACTTT. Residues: CSAIGTVDSPLHF.